A single TCR beta chain is shown here with its context. Its specificity is not known. The data belong to a study of T-cell memory formation after mild COVID-19. Study-level points and caveats: Within pre-infection memory, some responding clones were found, suggesting cross-reactive memory joined. Clones that contracted from day 15 to 85 were balanced CD4/CD8, while later expanders leaned CD4+.

5'RACE primed from the constant segment yielded TCR alpha and TCR beta cDNA libraries bearing sample barcodes and UMIs. A single record per CDR3 protein comes from TCRdb applying MiXCR to the 5' RACE reads. Of fewer than 650,000 distinct CDR3 sequences listed, roughly 17% are singletons. V lost 4 bases and J 2 bases, leaving 14 bases between the germline ends. CDR1 is SQVTM and CDR2 is ANQGSEA in the germline V gene. This CDR3 has 14 amino acids. The chain employs TRBV29-1 and TRBJ1-2, with D perhaps matching TRBD1 (6 bases). The sequenced material came from PBMCs or a T cell subset sorted from them (not recorded which). This receptor was taken from an adult woman who had mild COVID-19 (a few samples of this study predate the infection). Cell type and time point are not known. CDR3 in amino acids: CSVVVTGTNYGYTF. The CDR3 DNA is TGCAGCGTTGTAGTCACAGGGACCAACTATGGCTACACCTTC. Together with reference TRBV29-1 and TRBJ1-2, the CDR3 gives the full variable domain: SAVISQKPSRDICQRGTSLTIQCQVDSQVTMMFWYRQQPGQSLTLIATANQGSEATYESGFVIDKFPISRPNLTFSTLTVSNMSPEDSSIYLCSVVVTGTNYGYTFGSGTRLTVV.